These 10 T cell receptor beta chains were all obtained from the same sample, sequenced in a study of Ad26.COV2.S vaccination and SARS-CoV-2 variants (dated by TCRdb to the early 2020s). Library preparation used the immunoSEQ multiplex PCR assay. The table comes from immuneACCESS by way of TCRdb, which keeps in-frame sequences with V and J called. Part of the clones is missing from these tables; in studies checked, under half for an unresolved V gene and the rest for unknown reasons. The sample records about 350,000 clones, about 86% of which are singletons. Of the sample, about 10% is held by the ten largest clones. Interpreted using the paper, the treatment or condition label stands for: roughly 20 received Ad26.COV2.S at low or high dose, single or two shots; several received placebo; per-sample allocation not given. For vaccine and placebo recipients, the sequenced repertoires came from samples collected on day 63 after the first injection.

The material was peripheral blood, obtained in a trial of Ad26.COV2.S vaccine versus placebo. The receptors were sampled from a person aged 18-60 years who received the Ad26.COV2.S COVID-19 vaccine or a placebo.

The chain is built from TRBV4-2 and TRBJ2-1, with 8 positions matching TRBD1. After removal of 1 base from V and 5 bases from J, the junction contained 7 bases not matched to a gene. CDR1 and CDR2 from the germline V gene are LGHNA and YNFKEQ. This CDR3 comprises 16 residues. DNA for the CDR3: TGTGCCAGCAGCCAAGTTTGGCAGGGGGCGAACAATGAGCAGTTCTTC. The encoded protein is CASSQVWQGANNEQFF.

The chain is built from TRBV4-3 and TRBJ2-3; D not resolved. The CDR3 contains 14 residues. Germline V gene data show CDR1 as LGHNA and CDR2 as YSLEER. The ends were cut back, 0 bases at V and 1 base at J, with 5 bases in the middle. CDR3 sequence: CASSQDLGTDTQYF. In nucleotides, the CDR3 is TGCGCCAGCAGCCAAGATCTAGGCACAGATACGCAGTATTTT.

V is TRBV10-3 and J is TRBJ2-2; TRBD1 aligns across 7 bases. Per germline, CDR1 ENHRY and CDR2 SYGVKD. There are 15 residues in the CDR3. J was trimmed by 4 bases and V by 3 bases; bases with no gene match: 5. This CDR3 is CAISEGRGSTGELFF. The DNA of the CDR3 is TGTGCCATCAGTGAAGGCAGGGGGTCCACCGGGGAGCTGTTTTTT.

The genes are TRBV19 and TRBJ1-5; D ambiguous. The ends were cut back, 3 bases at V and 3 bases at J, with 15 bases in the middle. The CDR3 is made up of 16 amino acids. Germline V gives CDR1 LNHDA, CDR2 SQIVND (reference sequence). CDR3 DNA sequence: TGTGCCAGTAGTATCGAGGAGACGGCCTACAATCAGCCCCAGCATTTT. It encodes CASSIEETAYNQPQHF.

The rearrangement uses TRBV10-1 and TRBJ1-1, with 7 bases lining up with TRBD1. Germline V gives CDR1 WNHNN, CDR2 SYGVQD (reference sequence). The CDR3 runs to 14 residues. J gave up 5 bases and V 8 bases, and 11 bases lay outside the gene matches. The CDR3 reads CASSLTRGRTEAFF. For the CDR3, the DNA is TGCGCCAGCTCTTTGACCAGGGGGAGGACTGAAGCTTTCTTT.

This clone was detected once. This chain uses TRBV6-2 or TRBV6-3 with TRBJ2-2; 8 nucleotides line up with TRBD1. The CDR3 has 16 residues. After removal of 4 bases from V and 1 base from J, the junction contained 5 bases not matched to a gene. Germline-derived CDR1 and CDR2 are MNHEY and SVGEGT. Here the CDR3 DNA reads TGTGCCAGCAGTTCCCCCGGACAGGGGAACACCGGGGAGCTGTTTTTT. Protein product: CASSSPGQGNTGELFF.

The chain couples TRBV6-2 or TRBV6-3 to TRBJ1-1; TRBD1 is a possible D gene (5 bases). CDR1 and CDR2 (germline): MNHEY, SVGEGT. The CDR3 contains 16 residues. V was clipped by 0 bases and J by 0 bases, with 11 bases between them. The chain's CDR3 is CASSYSPGLLNTEAFF. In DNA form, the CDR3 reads TGTGCCAGCAGTTACTCACCGGGACTTCTGAACACTGAAGCTTTCTTT.

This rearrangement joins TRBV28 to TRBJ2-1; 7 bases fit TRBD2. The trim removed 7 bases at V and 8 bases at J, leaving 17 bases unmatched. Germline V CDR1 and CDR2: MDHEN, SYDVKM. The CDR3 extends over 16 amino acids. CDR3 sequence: CASKPLGGREVDEQFF. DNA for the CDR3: TGTGCCAGCAAACCCCTCGGGGGGAGGGAAGTCGATGAGCAGTTCTTC.

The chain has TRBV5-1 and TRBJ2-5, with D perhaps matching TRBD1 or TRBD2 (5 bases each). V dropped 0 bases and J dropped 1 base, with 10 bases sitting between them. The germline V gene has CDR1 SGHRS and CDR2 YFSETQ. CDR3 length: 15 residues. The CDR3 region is CASSLATGLQETQYF. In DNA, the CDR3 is TGCGCCAGCAGCTTGGCCACGGGGCTCCAAGAGACCCAGTACTTC.

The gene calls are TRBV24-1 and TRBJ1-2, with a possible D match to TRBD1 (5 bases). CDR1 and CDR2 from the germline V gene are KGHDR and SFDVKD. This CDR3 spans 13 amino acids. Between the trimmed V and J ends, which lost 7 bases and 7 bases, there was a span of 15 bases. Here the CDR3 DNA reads TGTGCCACCAGCCAGGGAGGTTTCACTGGCTACACCTTC. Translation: CATSQGGFTGYTF.